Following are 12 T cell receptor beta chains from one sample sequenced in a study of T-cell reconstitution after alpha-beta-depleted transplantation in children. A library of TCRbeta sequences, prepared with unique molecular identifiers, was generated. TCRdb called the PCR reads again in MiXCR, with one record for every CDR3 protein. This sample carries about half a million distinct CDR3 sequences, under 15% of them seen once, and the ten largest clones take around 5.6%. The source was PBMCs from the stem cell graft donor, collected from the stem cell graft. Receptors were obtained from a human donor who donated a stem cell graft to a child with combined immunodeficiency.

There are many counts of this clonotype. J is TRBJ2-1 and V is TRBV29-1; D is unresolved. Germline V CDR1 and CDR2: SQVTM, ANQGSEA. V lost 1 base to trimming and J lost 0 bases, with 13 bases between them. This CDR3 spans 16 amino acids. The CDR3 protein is CSVEAERRSSYNEQFF. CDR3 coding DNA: TGCAGCGTTGAAGCCGAACGAAGGAGCTCCTACAATGAGCAGTTCTTC.

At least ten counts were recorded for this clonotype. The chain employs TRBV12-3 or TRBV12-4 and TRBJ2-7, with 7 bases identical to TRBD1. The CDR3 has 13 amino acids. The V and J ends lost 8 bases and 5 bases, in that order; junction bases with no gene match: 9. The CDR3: CASSHSDRDEQYF. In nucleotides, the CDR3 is TGTGCCAGCTCCCACTCAGACAGGGACGAGCAGTACTTC.

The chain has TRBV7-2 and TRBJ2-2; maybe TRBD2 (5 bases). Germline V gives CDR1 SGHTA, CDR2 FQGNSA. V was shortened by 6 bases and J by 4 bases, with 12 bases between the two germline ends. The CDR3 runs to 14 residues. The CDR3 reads CASSLIAPTGELFF. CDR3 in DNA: TGTGCCAGCAGTTTAATAGCGCCCACCGGGGAGCTGTTTTTT.

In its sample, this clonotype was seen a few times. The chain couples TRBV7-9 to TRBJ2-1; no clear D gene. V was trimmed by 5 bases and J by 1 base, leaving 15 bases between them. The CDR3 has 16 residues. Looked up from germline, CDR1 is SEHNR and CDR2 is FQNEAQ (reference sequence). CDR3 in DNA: TGTGCCAGCAGCGCTTTCCCCGAAGGGTCCTACAATGAGCAGTTCTTC. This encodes CASSAFPEGSYNEQFF.

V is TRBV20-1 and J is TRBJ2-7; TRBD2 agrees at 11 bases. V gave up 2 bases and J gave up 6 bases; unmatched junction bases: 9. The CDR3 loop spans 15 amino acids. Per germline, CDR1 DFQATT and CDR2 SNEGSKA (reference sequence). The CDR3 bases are TGCAGTGCTAGAAGAGGGACTAGCGGCCGACTCGAGCAGTACTTC. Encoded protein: CSARRGTSGRLEQYF.

The CDR3 DNA follows: TGTGCCAGCAGCTTGGACAGGGTAGGCACTGAAGCTTTCTTT. Protein product: CASSLDRVGTEAFF. The chain is built from TRBV7-2 and TRBJ1-1, with 8 bases matching TRBD1. Germline V gene sequence: CDR1 SGHTA, CDR2 FQGNSA. This CDR3 has 14 amino acids. Germline trimming cut 3 bases from V and 4 bases from J; bases unmatched to any gene: 4.

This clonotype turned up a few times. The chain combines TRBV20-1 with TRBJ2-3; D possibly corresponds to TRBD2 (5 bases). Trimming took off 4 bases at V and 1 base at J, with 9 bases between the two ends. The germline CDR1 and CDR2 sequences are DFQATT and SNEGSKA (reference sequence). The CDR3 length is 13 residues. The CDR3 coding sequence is TGCAGTGCTACCCTCGGGGGCACAGATACGCAGTATTTT. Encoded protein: CSATLGGTDTQYF.

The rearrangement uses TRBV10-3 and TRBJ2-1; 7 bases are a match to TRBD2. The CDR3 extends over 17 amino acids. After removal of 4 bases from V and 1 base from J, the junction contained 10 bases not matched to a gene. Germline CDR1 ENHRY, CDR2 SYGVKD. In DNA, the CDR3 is TGTGCCATCAGTGGGGACTACGGTCGCGGGTCCTACAATGAGCAGTTCTTC. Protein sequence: CAISGDYGRGSYNEQFF.

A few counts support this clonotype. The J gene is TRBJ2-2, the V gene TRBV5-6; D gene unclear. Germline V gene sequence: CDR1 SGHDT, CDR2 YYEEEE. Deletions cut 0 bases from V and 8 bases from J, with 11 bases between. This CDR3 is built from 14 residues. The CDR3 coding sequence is TGTGCCAGCAGCTTGGAAATTTGGGGAGGGGAGCTGTTTTTT. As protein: CASSLEIWGGELFF.

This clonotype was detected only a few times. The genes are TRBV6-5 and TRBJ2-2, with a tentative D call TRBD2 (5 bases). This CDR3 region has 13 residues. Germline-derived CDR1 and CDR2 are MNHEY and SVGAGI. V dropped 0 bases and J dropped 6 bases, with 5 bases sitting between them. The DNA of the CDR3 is TGTGCCAGCAGTTACTCGAGGGCCGGGGAGCTGTTTTTT. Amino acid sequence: CASSYSRAGELFF.

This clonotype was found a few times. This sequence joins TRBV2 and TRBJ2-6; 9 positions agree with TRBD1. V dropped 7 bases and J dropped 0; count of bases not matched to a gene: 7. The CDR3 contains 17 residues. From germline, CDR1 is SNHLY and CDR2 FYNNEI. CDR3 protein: CASTKDRGSSGANVLTF. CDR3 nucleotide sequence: TGTGCCAGCACCAAAGACAGGGGGAGCTCTGGGGCCAACGTCCTGACTTTC.

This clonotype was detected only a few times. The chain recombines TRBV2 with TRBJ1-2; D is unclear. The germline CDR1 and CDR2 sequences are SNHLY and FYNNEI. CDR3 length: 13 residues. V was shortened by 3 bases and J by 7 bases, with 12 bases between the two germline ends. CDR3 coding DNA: TGTGCCAGCAGTGAGGGCGGGTTTGGTGGCTACACCTTC. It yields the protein CASSEGGFGGYTF.